This T cell receptor (beta chain) was captured in a study of type 1 and type 2 diabetes patients. Across the study: Participants included type 1 and type 2 diabetes patients plus nondiabetic controls. Study-wide findings and caveats: Some HECs seen only in T1D might also appear in more T2D or control samples.

Amplification started from genomic DNA. The TCR beta CDR3 region was amplified using 30 forward and 13 reverse primers. TCRdb re-derived calls from the multiplex PCR reads in MiXCR, one entry per CDR3 protein. The sample has around 300,000 distinct CDR3 sequences; approximately 45% are singletons. This clonotype was counted a few times. Its antigen is undetermined. Standard classification criteria confirmed type 1 or type 2 diabetes in all patients. Anyone with other autoimmune disease or infection in the prior four weeks was excluded. The V gene end was trimmed by 1 base and the J gene end by 2 bases; junction bases not matched to a gene: 7. Germline V gene sequence: CDR1 SGDLS, CDR2 YYNGEE. The CDR3 contains 16 residues.

The chain carries TRBV9 and TRBJ2-3; 7 bases match TRBD2. Sequenced material: peripheral blood mononuclear cells (PBMCs). The source of this sequence is a man younger than 35 with type 2 diabetes. The CDR3 nucleotides are TGTGCCAGCAGCGTAAGTGCTAGCGGATACACAGATACGCAGTATTTT. The encoded protein is CASSVSASGYTDTQYF.